This T cell receptor beta chain is drawn from a study of beta chain features in type 1 diabetes. Study outcomes and limitations: These data did not resolve whether HLA type affects TCRB rearrangement. The naive, central memory and Treg TCRB repertoires looked more alike in patients than they did in healthy donors. TCRB CDR3s from Type 1 diabetes patients were moderately but significantly shorter in all four CD4+ subsets.

One heparinised blood draw averaging roughly 120 mL was given by each donor. Every bit of the isolated RNA underwent reverse transcription, so sequencing read expressed TCRB transcripts. Repertoires were generated with immunoSEQ multiplex PCR, while TCRdb's copy carries only in-frame clones and drops some. Of about 900,000 clones listed, 15% to 20% are singletons. As for this clone: Its antigen is not identified.

The CDR3 spans 15 residues. CDR1 MDHEN and CDR2 SYDVKM come from the germline V gene. With 6 bases removed from V and 0 bases from J, the gap between germline ends came to 15 bases. This TCR was recovered from a woman aged 18 to 35 in good health. The sample consisted of naive CD4+ T cells from blood. The chain has TRBV28 and TRBJ2-7; D unresolved. CDR3 amino acids: CASRSLGGYSYEQYF. CDR3 in DNA: TGTGCCAGCAGGAGTCTTGGCGGCTACTCCTACGAGCAGTACTTC.